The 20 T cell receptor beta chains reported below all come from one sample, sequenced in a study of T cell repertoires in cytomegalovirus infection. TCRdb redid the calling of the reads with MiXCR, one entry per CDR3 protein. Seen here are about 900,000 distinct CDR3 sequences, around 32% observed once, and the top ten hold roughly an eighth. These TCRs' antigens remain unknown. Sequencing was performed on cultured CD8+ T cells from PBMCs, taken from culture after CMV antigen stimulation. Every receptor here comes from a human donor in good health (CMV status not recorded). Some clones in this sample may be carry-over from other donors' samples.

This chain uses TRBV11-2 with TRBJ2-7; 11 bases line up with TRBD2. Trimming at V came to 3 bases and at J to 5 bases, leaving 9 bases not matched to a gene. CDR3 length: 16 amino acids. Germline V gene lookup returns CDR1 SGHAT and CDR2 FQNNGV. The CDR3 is CASSFWQLAGAHEQYF. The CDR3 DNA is TGTGCCAGCAGCTTCTGGCAACTAGCGGGGGCCCACGAGCAGTACTTC.

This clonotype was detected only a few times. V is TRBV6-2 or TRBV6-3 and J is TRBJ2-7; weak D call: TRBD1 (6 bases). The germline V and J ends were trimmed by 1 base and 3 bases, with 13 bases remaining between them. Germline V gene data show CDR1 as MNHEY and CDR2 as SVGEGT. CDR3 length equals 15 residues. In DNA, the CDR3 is TGTGCCAGCAGTTACTTCAACAGGGCGGGCTACGAGCAGTACTTC. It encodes CASSYFNRAGYEQYF.

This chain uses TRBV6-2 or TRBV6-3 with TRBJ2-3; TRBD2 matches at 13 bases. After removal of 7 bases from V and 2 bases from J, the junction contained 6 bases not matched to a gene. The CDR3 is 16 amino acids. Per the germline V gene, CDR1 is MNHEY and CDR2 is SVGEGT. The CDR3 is CASTATSGGYTDTQYF. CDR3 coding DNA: TGTGCCAGCACCGCGACTAGCGGGGGGTACACAGATACGCAGTATTTT.

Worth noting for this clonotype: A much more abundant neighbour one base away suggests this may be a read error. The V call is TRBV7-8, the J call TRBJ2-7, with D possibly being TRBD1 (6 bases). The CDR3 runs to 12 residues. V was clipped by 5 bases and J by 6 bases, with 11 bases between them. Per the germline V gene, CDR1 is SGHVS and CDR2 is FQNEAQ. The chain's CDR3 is CASSPGTTEQYV. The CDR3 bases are TGTGCCAGCAGCCCCGGGACAACCGAGCAGTACGTC.

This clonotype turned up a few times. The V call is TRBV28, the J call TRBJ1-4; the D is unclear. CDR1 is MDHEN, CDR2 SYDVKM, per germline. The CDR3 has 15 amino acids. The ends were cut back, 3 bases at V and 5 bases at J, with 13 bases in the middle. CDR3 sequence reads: CASSFDPEGNEKLFF. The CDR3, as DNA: TGTGCCAGCAGTTTTGATCCGGAGGGAAATGAAAAACTGTTTTTT.

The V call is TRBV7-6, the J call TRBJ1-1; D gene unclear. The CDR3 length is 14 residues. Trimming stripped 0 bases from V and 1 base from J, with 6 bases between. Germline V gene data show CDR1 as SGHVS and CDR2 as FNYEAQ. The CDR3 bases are TGTGCCAGCAGCTTAGCGGTCGCGAACACTGAAGCTTTCTTT. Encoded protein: CASSLAVANTEAFF.

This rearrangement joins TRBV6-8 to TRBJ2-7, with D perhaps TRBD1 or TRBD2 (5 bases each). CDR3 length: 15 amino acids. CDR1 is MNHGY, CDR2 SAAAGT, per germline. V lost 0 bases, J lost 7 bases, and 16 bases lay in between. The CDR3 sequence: CASSYSPSTKGEQYV. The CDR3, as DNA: TGTGCCAGCAGTTACTCGCCGTCGACTAAGGGGGAGCAGTACGTC.

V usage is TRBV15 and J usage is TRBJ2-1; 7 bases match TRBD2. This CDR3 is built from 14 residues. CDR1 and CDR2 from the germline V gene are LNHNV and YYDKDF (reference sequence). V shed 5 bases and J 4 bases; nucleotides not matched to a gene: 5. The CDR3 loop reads CATSPGREYNEQFF. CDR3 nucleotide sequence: TGTGCCACCAGCCCCGGGCGGGAGTACAATGAGCAGTTCTTC.

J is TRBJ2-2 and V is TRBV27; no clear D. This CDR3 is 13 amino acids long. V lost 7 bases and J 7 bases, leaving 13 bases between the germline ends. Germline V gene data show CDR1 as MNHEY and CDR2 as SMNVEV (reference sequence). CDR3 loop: CASTHRVGGELFF. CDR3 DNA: TGTGCCAGCACCCACCGGGTGGGCGGGGAGCTGTTTTTT.

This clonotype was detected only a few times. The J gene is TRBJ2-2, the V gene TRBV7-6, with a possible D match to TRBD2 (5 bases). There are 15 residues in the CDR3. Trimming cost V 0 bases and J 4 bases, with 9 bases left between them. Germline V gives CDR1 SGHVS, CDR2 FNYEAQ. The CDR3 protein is CASSLAGSLTGELFF. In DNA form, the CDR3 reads TGTGCCAGCAGCTTAGCGGGGAGTCTCACCGGGGAGCTGTTTTTT.

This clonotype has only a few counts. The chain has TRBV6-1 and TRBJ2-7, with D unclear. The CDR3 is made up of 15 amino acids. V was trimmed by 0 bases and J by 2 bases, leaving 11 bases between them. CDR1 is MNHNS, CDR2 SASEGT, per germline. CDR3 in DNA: TGTGCCAGCAGTGAAGCCCTTCCGACGCCCTACGAGCAGTACTTC. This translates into CASSEALPTPYEQYF.

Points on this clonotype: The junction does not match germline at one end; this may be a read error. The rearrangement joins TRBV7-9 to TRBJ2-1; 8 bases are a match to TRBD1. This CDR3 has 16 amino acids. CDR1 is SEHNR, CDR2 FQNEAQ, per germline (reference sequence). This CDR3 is CANSRLKGTGGDEQFF. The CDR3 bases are TGTGCCAACAGCCGACTCAAAGGGACAGGTGGAGATGAGCAGTTCTTC.

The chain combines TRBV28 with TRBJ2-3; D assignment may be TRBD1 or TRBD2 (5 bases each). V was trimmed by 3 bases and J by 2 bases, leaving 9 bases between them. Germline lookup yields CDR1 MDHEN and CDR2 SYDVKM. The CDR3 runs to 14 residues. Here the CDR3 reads CASSLTGTTDTQYF. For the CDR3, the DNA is TGTGCCAGCAGTTTGACCGGGACCACAGATACGCAGTATTTT.

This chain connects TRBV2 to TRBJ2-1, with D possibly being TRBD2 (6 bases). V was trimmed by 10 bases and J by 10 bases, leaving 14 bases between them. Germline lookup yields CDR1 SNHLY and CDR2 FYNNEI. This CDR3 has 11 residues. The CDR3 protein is CAIGTGGEQFF. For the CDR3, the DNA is TGTGCCATCGGTACCGGGGGAGAGCAGTTCTTC.

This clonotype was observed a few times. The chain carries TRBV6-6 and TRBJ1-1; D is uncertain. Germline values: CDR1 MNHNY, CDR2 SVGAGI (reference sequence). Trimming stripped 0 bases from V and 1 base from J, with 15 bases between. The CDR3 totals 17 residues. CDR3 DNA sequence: TGTGCCAGCAGTTACTCGTTCCCGAGGGCTCAGAACACTGAAGCTTTCTTT. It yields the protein CASSYSFPRAQNTEAFF.

DNA for the CDR3: TGCGCCAGCAGCCGGGGCCGGGGATCAACAGATACGCAGTATTTT. Encoded protein: CASSRGRGSTDTQYF. The chain employs TRBV4-1 and TRBJ2-3; D may correspond to TRBD1 or TRBD2 (5 bases each). The CDR3 totals 15 residues. Germline lookup yields CDR1 MGHRA and CDR2 YSYEKL. The germline V and J ends were trimmed by 4 bases and 3 bases, with 14 bases remaining between them.

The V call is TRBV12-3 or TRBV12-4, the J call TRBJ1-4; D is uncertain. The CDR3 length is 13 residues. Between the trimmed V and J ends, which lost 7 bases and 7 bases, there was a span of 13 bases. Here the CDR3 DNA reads TGTGCCAGCATGGGAGGAGGGTTTGAAAAACTGTTTTTT. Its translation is CASMGGGFEKLFF.

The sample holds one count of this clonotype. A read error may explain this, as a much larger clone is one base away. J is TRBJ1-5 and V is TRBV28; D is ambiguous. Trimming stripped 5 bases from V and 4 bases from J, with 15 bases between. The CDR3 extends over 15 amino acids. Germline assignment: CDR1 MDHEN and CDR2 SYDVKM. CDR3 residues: CASSSSVKRNQPQHF. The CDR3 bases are TGTGCCAGCAGTAGCAGCGTAAAGAGGAATCAGCCCCAGCATTTT.

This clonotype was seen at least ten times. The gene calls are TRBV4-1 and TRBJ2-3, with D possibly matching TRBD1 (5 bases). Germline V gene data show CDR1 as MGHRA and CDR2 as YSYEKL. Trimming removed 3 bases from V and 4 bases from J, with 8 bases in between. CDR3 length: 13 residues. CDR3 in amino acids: CASSHMGPDTQYF. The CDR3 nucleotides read TGCGCCAGCAGCCATATGGGGCCAGATACGCAGTATTTT.

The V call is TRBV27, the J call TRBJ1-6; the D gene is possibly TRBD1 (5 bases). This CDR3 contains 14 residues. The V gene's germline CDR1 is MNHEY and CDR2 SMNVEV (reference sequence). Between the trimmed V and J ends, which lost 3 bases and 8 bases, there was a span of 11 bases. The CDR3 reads CASSFGTAYSPLHF. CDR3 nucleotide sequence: TGTGCCAGCAGTTTCGGGACGGCCTATTCACCCCTCCACTTT.